This T cell receptor beta chain was recorded in a study of shared clonotypes between healthy human individuals. Looking at the study overall: The plates for each donor numbered three CD4 naive, three CD4 memory, two CD8 naive and one CD8 memory. Overall study findings and caveats: The low donor count limited represented genetic and exposure-history diversity.

Sequencing was at deep level. Libraries were prepared by immunoSEQ multiplex PCR; TCRdb keeps only in-frame clonotypes and omits some of them. The sample has around 2.1 million clones; 90% to 95% are singletons. CD45RO-negative CD8 cells positively selected for CCR7 made up the naive population, which excluded terminally differentiated effector memory CD45RA+ cells. A word on this clone: Antigen: not known.

Germline assignment: CDR1 SGHRS and CDR2 YFSETQ. This CDR3 is 14 amino acids long. The V segment lost 0 bases and the J segment 5 bases; nucleotides outside the gene matches: 5. Sample: naive CD8+ T cells from PBMCs. This TCR was sampled from a man aged 18 to 30 in good health. Some clones in this sample may be carry-over from other donors' samples. The V gene is TRBV5-1, the J gene TRBJ2-7; TRBD2 matches at 7 bases. CDR3: CASSLGSGANEQYF. CDR3 DNA: TGCGCCAGCAGCTTGGGAAGCGGGGCAAACGAGCAGTACTTC.